This T cell receptor beta chain was documented in a study of T cell repertoires in cytomegalovirus infection. Whole-study findings and limits: Public TCR beta family frequency separated CMV-and-HLA carriers, including in an independent cohort.

TCRdb reprocessed the reads via MiXCR and lists one record per CDR3 protein. The sample lists 300,000 or so distinct CDR3 sequences, 9.6% occurring once. This clonotype was counted ten times or more. What it recognizes is unknown. The sequencing input was PBMCs. This TCR was recovered from a human donor in good health (CMV status not recorded). Some clones in this sample may be carry-over from other donors' samples.

The DNA of the CDR3 is TGTGCCAGCAGTTACAGGCAGAACTATGGCTACACCTTC. It encodes CASSYRQNYGYTF. This rearrangement joins TRBV6-5 to TRBJ1-2; D gene ambiguous. Looked up from germline, CDR1 is MNHEY and CDR2 is SVGAGI. The CDR3 loop spans 13 amino acids. Trimming left V 2 bases short and J 2 bases short, with 6 bases between.